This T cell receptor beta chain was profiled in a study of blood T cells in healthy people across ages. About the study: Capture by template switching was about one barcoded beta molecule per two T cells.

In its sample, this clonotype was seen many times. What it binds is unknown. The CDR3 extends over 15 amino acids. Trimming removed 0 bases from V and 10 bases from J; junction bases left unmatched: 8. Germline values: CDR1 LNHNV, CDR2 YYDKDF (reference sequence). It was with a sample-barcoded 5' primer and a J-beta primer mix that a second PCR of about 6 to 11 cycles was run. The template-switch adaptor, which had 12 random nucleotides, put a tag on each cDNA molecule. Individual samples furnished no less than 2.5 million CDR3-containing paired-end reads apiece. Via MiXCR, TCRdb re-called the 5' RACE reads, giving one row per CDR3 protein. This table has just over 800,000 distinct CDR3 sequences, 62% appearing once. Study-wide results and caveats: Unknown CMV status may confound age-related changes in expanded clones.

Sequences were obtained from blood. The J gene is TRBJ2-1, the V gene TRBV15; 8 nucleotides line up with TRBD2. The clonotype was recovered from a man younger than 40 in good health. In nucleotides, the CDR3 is TGTGCCACCAGCAGAGATAGCGGTAGCGGGAAAGAGCAGTTCTTC. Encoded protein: CATSRDSGSGKEQFF.